This is a list of T cell receptor beta chains from one sample in a study of brain T cells in children with intractable seizures. Method: immunoSEQ multiplex PCR; TCRdb's copy keeps in-frame clones and lacks some. The sample holds hundreds of thousands of clones; about 93% are singletons and the top ten take 5.7%. The starting material was peripheral blood, obtained 4 to 5 months after surgery. These TCRs come from a boy younger than two with tuberous sclerosis and intractable seizures. CDR3s leave out the opening cysteine and the closing phenylalanine or tryptophan.

V gene	J gene	CDR3 protein
TRBV6-5	TRBJ1-2	ASSYAGQPGYT
TRBV10-3	TRBJ1-1	AISESAYTEAF
TRBV6-5	TRBJ2-1	ASSSSGRPYNEQF
TRBV6-1	TRBJ2-1	ASSEGLLGQGTEQF
TRBV10-3	TRBJ1-1	AIIGDEGPEAF
TRBV12-5	TRBJ2-5	ASGSKIQGVILTQY
TRBV5-1	TRBJ2-1	ASSYHAPKSYNEQF
TRBV6-5	TRBJ1-1	ASRRTRGMSTEAF
TRBV11-2	TRBJ2-7	ASSFELYEQY
TRBV4-1	TRBJ2-1	ASSQGSPGTSGSYNEQF
TRBV7-9	TRBJ2-1	ATKDFSYNEQF
TRBV5-1	TRBJ1-1	ASSLTGVTEAF
TRBV3-1/TRBV3-2	TRBJ2-1	ASSQWTFRAGSYNEQF
TRBV28	TRBJ1-1	ASSLQGAEAF
TRBV19	TRBJ2-1	ASSISGSYNEQF
TRBV12-3/TRBV12-4	TRBJ2-1	ASSFTRDNEQF
TRBV4-2	TRBJ2-6	ASSQELGSGANVLT
TRBV23-1	TRBJ2-3	ASSQSARVLKDTQY
TRBV10-1	TRBJ1-1	ASSPRDTEAF
TRBV2	TRBJ2-1	ASSEIEWAGTRSRNEQF
TRBV27	TRBJ2-2	ASSLSGTGELF
TRBV3-1/TRBV3-2	TRBJ2-3	ASSQNGGADSSTDTQY
TRBV19	TRBJ2-7	ASSSTGGSYEQY
TRBV6-5	TRBJ1-2	ASSLGTYSNYGYT
TRBV5-6	TRBJ2-5	ASSLVGVGQETQY
TRBV5-5	TRBJ1-1	ASSSGHGNTEAF
TRBV6-1	TRBJ1-5	ASSEWRGLQQPQH
TRBV29-1	TRBJ2-1	SVARGGEQF
TRBV18	TRBJ2-1	ASSPRPGQSSYNEQF
TRBV27	TRBJ2-1	ASRTSEGVIGYNEQF
TRBV25-1	TRBJ1-2	ASSDRGPPYGYT
TRBV24-1	TRBJ2-7	ATSEPPGPRRY
TRBV9	TRBJ2-3	ASSPGLAVSTDTQY
TRBV7-9	TRBJ2-7	ASSRPGREQY
TRBV12-3/TRBV12-4	TRBJ2-7	ASSLARYEQY
TRBV7-9	TRBJ1-4	ASSLGGGREKLF
TRBV7-9	TRBJ1-2	ASRRDRGQFYGYT
TRBV9	TRBJ1-3	ASNPVAASNTIY
TRBV7-2	TRBJ1-2	ASSSTSSIYT
TRBV11-3	TRBJ2-1	ASSLDLTSGRNEQF
TRBV7-3	TRBJ2-7	ASSLTRDRGNEQY
TRBV19	TRBJ1-4	ASSPEEGYEKLF
TRBV7-8	TRBJ1-5	ASSLDFSNQPQH
TRBV7-8	TRBJ2-3	ASSLAGTTRGDTQY
TRBV6-5	TRBJ1-1	ASSRPGRSTEAF
TRBV5-8	TRBJ1-1	ASSLAGTRNTEAF
TRBV5-4	TRBJ1-1	ASSFSPYTEAF
TRBV16	TRBJ1-2	ASSQSQGLGMNYGYT
TRBV6-5	TRBJ2-7	ASSYWTGDAGEQY